One and the same sample provided the 32 T cell receptor beta chains below, sequenced in a study of cytomegalovirus exposure and HLA in healthy donors. Primers included in the PCR were 60 Vbeta and 13 Jbeta primers. Clones were read by immunoSEQ multiplex PCR, and TCRdb kept only the in-frame ones, dropping some. The table has about 200,000 clones, more than 65% seen once. Sequenced input: PBMCs. These receptors came from a man aged 50 to 60 in good health and CMV-seronegative.

The J gene is TRBJ2-7, the V gene TRBV27, with D unresolved. The CDR3 is 14 residues long. CDR1 is MNHEY, CDR2 SMNVEV, per germline (reference sequence). Trimming cost V 2 bases and J 3 bases, with 11 bases left between them. The CDR3 protein is CASSLRSPGYEQYF. CDR3 nucleotide sequence: TGTGCCAGCAGTTTAAGATCTCCGGGCTACGAGCAGTACTTC.

This clone was seen a handful of times. V is TRBV9 and J is TRBJ1-2; the match to TRBD1 covers 8 bases. This CDR3 is 16 amino acids long. Germline trimming cut 3 bases from V and 7 bases from J; bases unmatched to any gene: 14. Germline CDR1 reads SGDLS; CDR2 reads YYNGEE. CDR3 DNA: TGTGCCAGCAGCGAGCCAAGAACGACAGGGGAAATTGGCTACACCTTC. Translating gives CASSEPRTTGEIGYTF. The full variable domain, its missing parts supplied by reference TRBV9 and TRBJ1-2, is DSGVTQTPKHLITATGQRVTLRCSPRSGDLSVYWYQQSLDQGLQFLIQYYNGEERAKGNILERFSAQQFPDLHSELNLSSLELGDSALYFCASSEPRTTGEIGYTFGSGTRLTVV.

This clone came up once. The chain recombines TRBV5-1 with TRBJ2-7, with D tentatively TRBD1 (6 bases). Trimming cost V 4 bases and J 4 bases, with 18 bases left between them. Germline V gene sequence: CDR1 SGHRS, CDR2 YFSETQ. CDR3 size: 15 residues. The CDR3 reads CASSPESRGPYEQYF. The CDR3 bases are TGCGCCAGCAGCCCTGAGTCCAGGGGTCCATACGAGCAGTACTTC. The variable domain in full, completed from reference TRBV5-1 and TRBJ2-7, reads KAGVTQTPRYLIKTRGQQVTLSCSPISGHRSVSWYQQTPGQGLQFLFEYFSETQRNKGNFPGRFSGRQFSNSRSEMNVSTLELGDSALYLCASSPESRGPYEQYFGPGTRLTVT.

This sequence joins TRBV28 and TRBJ1-1; tentatively, D is TRBD1 (5 bases). Deletions cut 8 bases from V and 10 bases from J, with 20 bases between. Per germline, CDR1 MDHEN and CDR2 SYDVKM. The length of the CDR3 is 13 residues. The CDR3: CASGIGAGQGAFF. CDR3 sequence (DNA): TGTGCCAGCGGGATCGGCGCCGGTCAGGGAGCTTTCTTT.

This clone was seen only a few times. Other DNA sequences in the sample encode the same CDR3. The chain has TRBV19 and TRBJ2-2; D might be TRBD1 (6 bases). Germline CDR1 and CDR2: LNHDA and SQIVND (reference sequence). The V end was cut by 5 bases, the J end by 6 bases, with 10 bases between. The CDR3 is 13 amino acids. CDR3 sequence (DNA): TGTGCCAGTAGTGTTCAGGGGCCCGGGGAGCTGTTTTTT. This encodes CASSVQGPGELFF.

This rearrangement joins TRBV30 to TRBJ1-5; D remains ambiguous. CDR1 GTSNPN and CDR2 SVGIG come from the germline V gene (reference sequence). The CDR3 loop spans 11 amino acids. V was pared by 1 base and J by 11 bases, with 9 bases between. This CDR3 is CAWSGGSAQHF. CDR3 sequence (DNA): TGTGCCTGGAGTGGGGGTAGCGCCCAGCATTTT.

The chain recombines TRBV7-3 with TRBJ2-2; possibly TRBD2 for D (6 bases). The CDR3 totals 13 residues. Trimming took off 4 bases at V and 6 bases at J, with 9 bases between the two ends. CDR1 is SGHTA, CDR2 FQGTGA, per germline. The CDR3 loop reads CASSSRESGELFF. For the CDR3, the DNA is TGTGCCAGCAGCTCTCGGGAGTCCGGGGAGCTGTTTTTT.

This chain uses TRBV6-6 with TRBJ1-5; D remains unclear. The V gene lost 0 bases and the J gene lost 7 bases, with 13 bases spanning the gap. Germline V gene data show CDR1 as MNHNY and CDR2 as SVGAGI (reference sequence). This CDR3 comprises 15 residues. CDR3 amino acids: CASSYSRAGPQPQHF. The CDR3 DNA reads TGTGCCAGCAGTTACTCGAGGGCAGGCCCGCAGCCCCAGCATTTT.

A remark on this clone: The sample has other DNA sequences that encode this CDR3 too. J is TRBJ2-5 and V is TRBV28, with D tentatively TRBD2 (5 bases). Germline V lookup: CDR1 MDHEN, CDR2 SYDVKM. The CDR3 consists of 13 residues. Trimming took off 2 bases at V and 2 bases at J, with 6 bases between the two ends. CDR3 nucleotide sequence: TGTGCCAGCAGTTTAGGAGGACAAGAGACCCAGTACTTC. Translation: CASSLGGQETQYF.

The J gene is TRBJ2-1, the V gene TRBV28; 15 bases match TRBD2. The CDR3 has 18 residues. The V segment lost 5 bases and the J segment 7 bases; nucleotides outside the gene matches: 12. Germline V gene data show CDR1 as MDHEN and CDR2 as SYDVKM. The CDR3 DNA reads as TGTGCCAGCAGTCCACAATGGACTAGCGGGAGGGAGGGGAATGAGCAGTTCTTC. Translating it yields CASSPQWTSGREGNEQFF.

The rearrangement uses TRBV27 and TRBJ2-6; D might be TRBD1 (6 bases). V dropped 3 bases and J dropped 4 bases, with 10 bases sitting between them. Germline assignment: CDR1 MNHEY and CDR2 SMNVEV (reference sequence). The CDR3 covers 15 residues. This CDR3 reads CASSLGTTGANVLTF. CDR3 in DNA: TGTGCCAGCAGTTTGGGGACAACCGGGGCCAACGTCCTGACTTTC.

The rearrangement uses TRBV9 and TRBJ2-7; 13 positions match TRBD2. V was clipped by 3 bases and J by 6 bases; unmatched bases: 6. CDR1 is SGDLS and CDR2 is YYNGEE in the germline V gene. The CDR3 length is 15 residues. CDR3 in DNA: TGTGCCAGCAGCGGACCCGGGACTAGCGGGACCGAGCAGTACTTC. Translating gives CASSGPGTSGTEQYF.

The genes are TRBV19 and TRBJ1-4; D not certain. This CDR3 spans 14 amino acids. The germline gives CDR1 LNHDA, CDR2 SQIVND (reference sequence). V dropped 5 bases and J dropped 5 bases, with 12 bases sitting between them. This CDR3 is CASSPQSFNEKLFF. DNA for the CDR3: TGTGCCAGTAGTCCACAGTCCTTCAATGAAAAACTGTTTTTT. Full variable domain (missing parts from reference TRBV19 and TRBJ1-4): DGGITQSPKYLFRKEGQNVTLSCEQNLNHDAMYWYRQDPGQGLRLIYYSQIVNDFQKGDIAEGYSVSREKKESFPLTVTSAQKNPTAFYLCASSPQSFNEKLFFGSGTQLSVL.

This clone turned up a few times. The chain is built from TRBV11-2 and TRBJ2-3; TRBD2 agrees at 10 bases. CDR3 length: 16 amino acids. The V gene's germline CDR1 is SGHAT and CDR2 FQNNGV. Trimming cost V 1 base and J 2 bases; bases outside gene matches: 3. The CDR3 here is CASSLAGTSATDTQYF. CDR3 DNA: TGTGCCAGCAGCTTAGCCGGGACTAGCGCCACAGATACGCAGTATTTT. Full variable domain (remainder filled in from reference TRBV11-2 and TRBJ2-3): EAGVAQSPRYKIIEKRQSVAFWCNPISGHATLYWYQQILGQGPKLLIQFQNNGVVDDSQLPKDRFSAERLKGVDSTLKIQPAKLEDSAVYLCASSLAGTSATDTQYFGPGTRLTVL.

This clone was seen only once. The gene calls are TRBV7-9 and TRBJ1-1; 11 nucleotides match TRBD1. The CDR3 contains 15 residues. The V and J ends lost 5 bases and 5 bases, in that order; junction bases with no gene match: 7. CDR1 and CDR2 (germline): SEHNR, FQNEAQ (reference sequence). Written as DNA, the CDR3 is TGTGCCAGCAGCAGTTGGGACAGGGGGGAGACTGAAGCTTTCTTT. This sequence encodes CASSSWDRGETEAFF.

The rearrangement links TRBV5-1 to TRBJ2-1, with 11 bases aligning to TRBD2. Germline CDR1 SGHRS, CDR2 YFSETQ. J gave up 9 bases and V 0 bases, and 5 bases lay outside the gene matches. The CDR3 is 15 amino acids. The CDR3 coding sequence is TGCGCCAGCAGCTTGGTAGCGGGAGGGCCGAGTGAGCAGTTCTTC. Translated: CASSLVAGGPSEQFF.

The V and J genes are TRBV19 and TRBJ1-5, with 9 bases matching TRBD1. CDR3 size: 13 residues. Unmatched junction bases numbered 6, after V lost 8 bases and J lost 7 bases. The germline V gene encodes CDR1 LNHDA and CDR2 SQIVND (reference sequence). CDR3 protein: CASWDRVRQPQHF. CDR3 bases: TGTGCCAGTTGGGACAGGGTGAGGCAGCCCCAGCATTTT.

The chain employs TRBV5-6 and TRBJ2-7, with D unresolved. The CDR3 contains 16 residues. Germline V gene data show CDR1 as SGHDT and CDR2 as YYEEEE. Trimming stripped 4 bases from V and 7 bases from J, with 24 bases between. The CDR3 loop reads CASSGRWAALLEEQYF. CDR3 sequence (DNA): TGTGCCAGCAGCGGCCGGTGGGCCGCCCTTTTAGAAGAGCAGTACTTC.

The DNA of the CDR3 is TGTGCCAGTAGTTTGAGACAGGGGGTCTACGAGCAGTACTTC. It yields the protein CASSLRQGVYEQYF. The chain couples TRBV19 to TRBJ2-5, with TRBD1 matching over 9 bases. The better agreement between TRBJ2-7 and the DNA end casts doubt on the J call. The germline CDR1 and CDR2 sequences are LNHDA and SQIVND (reference sequence). CDR3 length equals 14 residues.

The chain uses TRBV28 and TRBJ2-5; 10 nucleotides align to TRBD1. J was trimmed by 4 bases and V by 3 bases; bases with no gene match: 5. CDR1 is MDHEN, CDR2 SYDVKM, per germline. The CDR3 has 15 residues. The CDR3 DNA reads TGTGCCAGCAGTTTCACCGGGACAGGGGTAGAGACCCAGTACTTC. This gives the protein CASSFTGTGVETQYF.

The CDR3 loop reads CASTPNLDRGLGGYTF. CDR3 nucleotides: TGTGCCAGTACCCCCAACCTGGACAGGGGGCTAGGGGGCTACACCTTC. The chain recombines TRBV19 with TRBJ1-2; TRBD1 matches at 11 bases. CDR1 and CDR2 (germline): LNHDA, SQIVND (reference sequence). The V gene end was trimmed by 7 bases and the J gene end by 8 bases; junction bases not matched to a gene: 15. This CDR3 has 16 amino acids.

J is TRBJ2-7 and V is TRBV2; perhaps TRBD2 as D (6 bases). CDR1 is SNHLY and CDR2 is FYNNEI in the germline V gene. This CDR3 has 14 amino acids. Trimming took off 3 bases at V and 2 bases at J, with 11 bases between the two ends. The CDR3 region has the DNA TGTGCCAGCAGTGATGCTAGCGCCGCCTACGAGCAGTACTTC. As protein: CASSDASAAYEQYF.

The rearrangement uses TRBV7-2 and TRBJ1-1; D gene uncertain. CDR1 and CDR2 (germline): SGHTA, FQGNSA. V was shortened by 2 bases and J by 6 bases, with 16 bases between the two germline ends. The CDR3 extends over 15 amino acids. CDR3: CASSLKREGSSEAFF. CDR3 coding DNA: TGTGCCAGCAGCTTAAAGAGGGAGGGATCGTCTGAAGCTTTCTTT.

This sequence joins TRBV13 and TRBJ2-1; 14 bases agree with TRBD2. The junction had 3 bases not matched to a gene; V was cut back by 5 bases and J by 6 bases. Germline V gene data show CDR1 as PRHDT and CDR2 as FYEKMQ (reference sequence). This CDR3 region has 15 residues. The CDR3, as DNA: TGTGCCAGCAGCCCCGGGACTAGCGGGAGCAATGAGCAGTTCTTC. As protein: CASSPGTSGSNEQFF.

This chain joins TRBV2 and TRBJ2-7, with TRBD1 identical over 9 bases. The CDR3 loop spans 14 amino acids. In germline, CDR1 is SNHLY, CDR2 FYNNEI. The V segment lost 6 bases and the J segment 3 bases; nucleotides outside the gene matches: 6. CDR3 protein: CASRDPGQGYEQYF. DNA for the CDR3: TGTGCCAGCAGGGACCCGGGACAGGGCTACGAGCAGTACTTC.

This chain joins TRBV27 and TRBJ2-5; possible D gene TRBD1, 6 bases. The CDR3 is made up of 15 amino acids. The V end was cut by 0 bases, the J end by 2 bases, with 10 bases between. Germline CDR1 MNHEY, CDR2 SMNVEV (reference sequence). The CDR3 region is CASSLSGTSQETQYF. CDR3 coding DNA: TGTGCCAGCAGTTTATCCGGGACATCTCAAGAGACCCAGTACTTC.

The chain employs TRBV5-6 and TRBJ2-2; D gene uncertain. The V and J ends lost 2 bases and 7 bases respectively, with 9 bases between them. The CDR3 totals 13 residues. Germline loops: CDR1 SGHDT, CDR2 YYEEEE. The CDR3 spells CASSFGVNGELFF. CDR3 coding DNA: TGTGCCAGCAGCTTTGGAGTGAACGGGGAGCTGTTTTTT.

In this sample, this clone turned up once. The chain uses TRBV28 and TRBJ1-5; TRBD1 agrees at 7 bases. Germline CDR1 is MDHEN and CDR2 is SYDVKM. V lost 5 bases and J lost 7; bases outside the gene matches: 2. This CDR3 has 12 amino acids. CDR3 DNA sequence: TGTGCCAGCAGTGCACAGGGGCAGCCCCAGCATTTT. Translated: CASSAQGQPQHF.

J is TRBJ2-2 and V is TRBV4-1, with 8 bases aligning to TRBD1. Germline V gives CDR1 MGHRA, CDR2 YSYEKL. The V segment lost 0 bases and the J segment 6 bases; nucleotides outside the gene matches: 6. This CDR3 region has 16 residues. Written as DNA, the CDR3 is TGCGCCAGCAGCCAAGATTACGGCAGGGGGCCCGGGGAGCTGTTTTTT. Translation: CASSQDYGRGPGELFF.

The gene calls are TRBV28 and TRBJ2-3, with 10 bases that match TRBD2. Germline V gene lookup returns CDR1 MDHEN and CDR2 SYDVKM. With 6 bases clipped from V and 6 bases from J, the junction kept 9 bases outside the gene matches. CDR3 length: 15 amino acids. CDR3 loop: CASSPPSGSMDTQYF. The DNA for the CDR3 is TGTGCCAGCAGCCCGCCTAGCGGGAGCATGGATACGCAGTATTTT.

This clone came up a few times. The chain employs TRBV25-1 and TRBJ2-3; 8 positions match TRBD2. Looked up from germline, CDR1 is MGHDK and CDR2 is SYGVNS. The CDR3 sequence is 14 residues long. J was trimmed by 6 bases and V by 3 bases; bases with no gene match: 5. In nucleotides, the CDR3 is TGTGCCAGCAGTGAGACGGGAGGGAAGGATACGCAGTATTTT. This translates into CASSETGGKDTQYF. Variable domain in full (rest from reference TRBV25-1 and TRBJ2-3): EADIYQTPRYLVIGTGKKITLECSQTMGHDKMYWYQQDPGMELHLIHYSYGVNSTEKGDLSSESTVSRIRTEHFPLTLESARPSHTSQYLCASSETGGKDTQYFGPGTRLTVL.

This clone was detected only once. The gene calls are TRBV19 and TRBJ2-5; TRBD2 agrees at 7 bases. The J call is in doubt because the DNA end fits TRBJ2-7 better. This CDR3 contains 15 residues. CDR1 LNHDA and CDR2 SQIVND come from the germline V gene (reference sequence). For the CDR3, the DNA is TGTGCCAGTAGTATAGGCACAGCGGGAACCTACGAGCAGTACTTC. This sequence encodes CASSIGTAGTYEQYF.